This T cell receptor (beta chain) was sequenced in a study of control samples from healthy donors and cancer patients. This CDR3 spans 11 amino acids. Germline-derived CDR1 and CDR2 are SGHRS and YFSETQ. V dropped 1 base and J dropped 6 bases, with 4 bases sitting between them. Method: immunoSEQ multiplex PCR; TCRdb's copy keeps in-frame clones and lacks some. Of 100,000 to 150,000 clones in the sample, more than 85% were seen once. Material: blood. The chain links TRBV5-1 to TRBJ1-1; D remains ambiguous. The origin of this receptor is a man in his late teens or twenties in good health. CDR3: CASSLLAEAFF. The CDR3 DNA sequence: TGCGCCAGCAGCTTGCTCGCTGAAGCTTTCTTT.